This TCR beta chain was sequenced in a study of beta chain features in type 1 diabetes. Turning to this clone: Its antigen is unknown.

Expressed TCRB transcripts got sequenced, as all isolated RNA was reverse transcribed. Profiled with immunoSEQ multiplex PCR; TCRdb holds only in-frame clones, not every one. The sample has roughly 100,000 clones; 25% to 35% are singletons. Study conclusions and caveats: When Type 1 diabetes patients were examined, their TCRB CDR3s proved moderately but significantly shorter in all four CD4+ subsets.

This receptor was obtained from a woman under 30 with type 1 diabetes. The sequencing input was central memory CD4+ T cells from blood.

The CDR3 nucleotides are TGCAGTGCTAGAGAGGGACAGGTAGCTTTCTTT. This encodes CSAREGQVAFF. The rearrangement links TRBV20-1 to TRBJ1-1; TRBD1 matches 8 bases. This CDR3 comprises 11 residues. Losses at the gene ends were 0 bases for V and 10 bases for J; bases not matched to a gene: 1. The germline gives CDR1 DFQATT, CDR2 SNEGSKA (reference sequence).